This section outlines one T cell receptor beta chain sequence together with its context. Its antigen is unidentified. The entry originates in a study of OX40 agonist ivuxolimab in advanced cancers. Overall study: Eligibility admitted prior anti-PD-1, anti-PD-L1 or anti-CTLA-4 therapy; roughly 37% had some. The study, taken as a whole, reports: Antigen specificity was not determined for the expanded peripheral T cells. Nonresponders, in some cases, also had low normalized T-cell clonal expansion.

Clones were read by immunoSEQ multiplex PCR, and TCRdb kept only the in-frame ones, dropping some. The sample includes 80,000 to 95,000 clones, approximately 91% of them seen just once. Germline-derived CDR1 and CDR2 are SGHTA and FQGNSA. Trimming stripped 1 base from V and 7 bases from J, with 10 bases between. The CDR3 runs to 13 residues. The TCR originated in an adult with an advanced solid tumor such as melanoma, head and neck, liver or kidney cancer. Material: CD4+ or CD8+ T cells sorted from blood, obtained in a trial of the OX40 agonist ivuxolimab. This chain joins TRBV7-2 and TRBJ1-1; no definite D call. The CDR3 nucleotides are TGTGCCAGCAGCTTAGACCCAAGCGGTGAAGCTTTCTTT. Translating it yields CASSLDPSGEAFF.